This T cell receptor (beta chain) was identified in a study of blood T cells in healthy people across ages. For the second PCR, which ran for about 6 to 11 cycles, a sample-barcoded 5' primer and a J-beta primer mix were used. MiXCR was run by TCRdb on the 5' RACE reads, yielding one entry per CDR3 protein. The sample contains 650,000 to 800,000 distinct CDR3 sequences, roughly 44% of which appear only once. Material for sequencing was blood. This receptor was identified in a man between 60 and 75 years old in good health.

In DNA, the CDR3 is TGTGCCACCAGCAGGCCAGGGGCTGGAAACACCATATATTTT. This sequence encodes CATSRPGAGNTIYF. V and J are TRBV15 and TRBJ1-3; D might be TRBD1 (6 bases). The CDR3 extends over 14 amino acids. V lost 3 bases to trimming and J lost 2 bases, with 8 bases between them. Germline CDR1 and CDR2: LNHNV and YYDKDF (reference sequence).